A selection of T cell receptor beta chains follows, all from one sample in a study of beta chain features in type 1 diabetes. Sequenced by immunoSEQ multiplex PCR; TCRdb stores in-frame clones only, minus some. The sample comprises almost 350,000 clones, around 9.7% of which are singletons, and approximately 1% rests with the top ten. Material: central memory CD4+ T cells from blood. These TCRs come from a man aged 25 to 40 with type 1 diabetes. Each CDR3 is given with its conserved first and last residue. The order of the fields is CDR3 DNA, CDR3 protein, J gene, V gene, clone size, D gene. A D gene is named only where the DNA matches it firmly. Part of the rows lack a size; the others show once, few, many or a class for expanded clones.

TGTGCCAGCAGTCAAAGCCGGACAGGGGGATACGAGCAGTACTTC	CASSQSRTGGYEQYF	TRBJ2-7	TRBV11-2	NA	TRBD1
TGTGCCAGCAGCCCGGTCCAGACCTCTGGAAACACCATATATTTT	CASSPVQTSGNTIYF	TRBJ1-3	TRBV28	NA	NA
TGCGCCAGCAGCCCGCACTTGGGAGAGACCCAGTACTTC	CASSPHLGETQYF	TRBJ2-5	TRBV5-1	NA	NA
TGTGCCAGCAGCCCGACAGGTGGAAACACCATATATTTT	CASSPTGGNTIYF	TRBJ1-3	TRBV7-2	NA	NA
TGTGCCAGCAGCTTCCGTCAGGGAGTTGGAAATCAGCCCCAGCATTTT	CASSFRQGVGNQPQHF	TRBJ1-5	TRBV28	NA	NA
TGTGCCACCAGCAGAGATCTGGGAGGCAATCAGCCCCAGCATTTT	CATSRDLGGNQPQHF	TRBJ1-5	TRBV15	NA	NA
TGTGCCAGCAGTTGGACAGGTAATAAGGCTGAAGCTTTCTTT	CASSWTGNKAEAFF	TRBJ1-1	TRBV28	few	TRBD1
TGCGCTAGTGGTTTAGACACGCGGGAGTTCTTC	CASGLDTREFF	TRBJ2-1	TRBV12-5	few	NA
TGTGCCTGGGAACTAGCGAGGAACACCGGGGAGCTGTTTTTT	CAWELARNTGELFF	TRBJ2-2	TRBV7-9	many	TRBD2
TGTGCCAGCAGCCCTTATGGGGGCTACGAGCAGTACTTC	CASSPYGGYEQYF	TRBJ2-7	TRBV7-2	NA	NA
TGTGCCAGCAGTACAAGCCGGGACAGGGGGCACTATGGCTACACCTTC	CASSTSRDRGHYGYTF	TRBJ1-2	TRBV28	NA	TRBD1
TGCGCCAGCAGCCAAGAAGATTACGGGGGGGCCGATGAGCAGTTCTTC	CASSQEDYGGADEQFF	TRBJ2-1	TRBV4-3	many	TRBD2
TGTGCCAGCAGCTTAGATGGGGTGACCTACGAGCAGTACTTC	CASSLDGVTYEQYF	TRBJ2-7	TRBV11-2	NA	NA
TGTGCCAGCAGCTTTAGAACCGGGACAGGCTATTCACCCCTCCACTTT	CASSFRTGTGYSPLHF	TRBJ1-6	TRBV11-2	NA	TRBD1
TGTGCCAGCAGCATGACTAGCGGGGGAGAGACCCAGTACTTC	CASSMTSGGETQYF	TRBJ2-5	TRBV9	NA	TRBD2
TGTGCCAGCAGTTCCCCGCACCTACCGGACGCGGGGGGTAACTATGGCTACACCTTC	CASSSPHLPDAGGNYGYTF	TRBJ1-2	TRBV28	NA	NA
TGTGCCAGCAGCTTACTCGTTCGGGCCACCGGGGAGCTGTTTTTT	CASSLLVRATGELFF	TRBJ2-2	TRBV7-2	few	NA
TGTGCCAGCAACCCCGACAGGGGCAGCGGCTACACCTTC	CASNPDRGSGYTF	TRBJ1-2	TRBV5-4	few	TRBD1
TGCGCCAGTGGGGGATCTATCTCTGGAAACACCATATATTTT	CASGGSISGNTIYF	TRBJ1-3	TRBV10-2	NA	NA
TGTGCCAGCAGTTACGAGGGACAGGGGTCCTACGAGCAGTACTTC	CASSYEGQGSYEQYF	TRBJ2-7	TRBV6-5	few	TRBD1
TGTGCCAGCAGCTCCGCTTTAGGAGTAGCGGGGGACGAGCAGTACTTC	CASSSALGVAGDEQYF	TRBJ2-7	TRBV7-2	NA	TRBD2
TGTGCCAGTAGTATTAGCGGGGGGCAGGACTACGAGCAGTACTTC	CASSISGGQDYEQYF	TRBJ2-7	TRBV19	NA	TRBD2
TGTGCCAGCAGCTTGAAGGGACTAGCGGTGAACACCGGGGAGCTGTTTTTT	CASSLKGLAVNTGELFF	TRBJ2-2	TRBV5-5	few	TRBD2
TGTGCCAGCTCACCCGTCGTTCCGGGACAGGGGTCGTCTGGCTACACCTTC	CASSPVVPGQGSSGYTF	TRBJ1-2	TRBV18	NA	TRBD1
TGTGCCAGCAGCCAGACCCTAGCGGGGGTCACAGATACGCAGTATTTT	CASSQTLAGVTDTQYF	TRBJ2-3	TRBV7-2	NA	TRBD2
TGTGCCAGCAGTCGGCAGAACTACGAGCAGTACTTC	CASSRQNYEQYF	TRBJ2-7	TRBV2	NA	NA
TGTGCCAGCAGTGCGACCAGGGAGACCCAGTACTTC	CASSATRETQYF	TRBJ2-5	TRBV6-5	NA	NA
TGTGCCAGCAGTTCTGCGGGGGGGGGTTACACAGATACGCAGTATTTT	CASSSAGGGYTDTQYF	TRBJ2-3	TRBV27	few	TRBD2
TGTGCCAGCAGCCTTTCGGGGAGGGGGAATGAAAAACTGTTTTTT	CASSLSGRGNEKLFF	TRBJ1-4	TRBV9	many	NA
TGCGCCAGCAGCCGGGACAGGGAGGACTATGGCTACACCTTC	CASSRDREDYGYTF	TRBJ1-2	TRBV4-1	few	TRBD1
TGTGCCAGCAGTTATTCGATCAGGAACACTGAAGCTTTCTTT	CASSYSIRNTEAFF	TRBJ1-1	TRBV6-5	few	NA
TGTGCCAGCAGCTCCACGGGGGAAGGGACCCAGTACTTC	CASSSTGEGTQYF	TRBJ2-5	TRBV7-2	NA	NA
TGCAGCGCCCAAGAGGGGGGGTTTGATGAAAAACTGTTTTTT	CSAQEGGFDEKLFF	TRBJ1-4	TRBV29-1	NA	NA
TGTGCCAGCAGTTACTCGGGTGGAGCTTTCTTT	CASSYSGGAFF	TRBJ1-1	TRBV6-5	NA	NA
TGTGCCAGCAGTGAAGGTAGTTCCGATACGCAGTATTTT	CASSEGSSDTQYF	TRBJ2-3	TRBV25-1	NA	NA
TGTGCCAGCAGCGTTGGGACAGTCCAAGAGACCCAGTACTTC	CASSVGTVQETQYF	TRBJ2-5	TRBV11-2	NA	TRBD1
TGTGCCAGCAGCCGAGGACAGGGGGGAATGAACACTGAAGCTTTCTTT	CASSRGQGGMNTEAFF	TRBJ1-1	TRBV7-8	few	TRBD1
TGTGCCAGCAGTTCCGGACAGTTTCCCGATGAGCAGTTCTTC	CASSSGQFPDEQFF	TRBJ2-1	TRBV28	NA	NA
TGTGCCAGCATCCTCATTGGAGCCAAAAACATTCAGTACTTC	CASILIGAKNIQYF	TRBJ2-4	TRBV7-2	many	NA
TGTGCCAGCAGCCCGGGACAGGGGGCGGAAGAGACCCAGTACTTC	CASSPGQGAEETQYF	TRBJ2-5	TRBV7-9	many	TRBD1
TGTGCCAGTAGGCGAGAAGGGGAAGTCAATCAGCCCCAGCATTTT	CASRREGEVNQPQHF	TRBJ1-5	TRBV19	NA	NA